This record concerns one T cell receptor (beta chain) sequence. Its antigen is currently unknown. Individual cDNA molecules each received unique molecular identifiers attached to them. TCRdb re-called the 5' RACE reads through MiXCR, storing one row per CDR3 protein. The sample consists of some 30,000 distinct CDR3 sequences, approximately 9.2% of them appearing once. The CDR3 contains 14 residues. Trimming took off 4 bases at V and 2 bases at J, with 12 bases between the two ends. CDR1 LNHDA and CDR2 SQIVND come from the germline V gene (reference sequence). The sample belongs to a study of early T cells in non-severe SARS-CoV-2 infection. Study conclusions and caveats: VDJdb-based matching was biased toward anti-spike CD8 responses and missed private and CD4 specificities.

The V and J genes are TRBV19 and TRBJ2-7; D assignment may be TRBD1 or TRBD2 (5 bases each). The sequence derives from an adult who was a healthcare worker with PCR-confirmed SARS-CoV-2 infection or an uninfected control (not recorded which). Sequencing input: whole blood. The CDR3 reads CASSKGPGPYEQYF. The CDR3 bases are TGTGCCAGTAGTAAAGGACCGGGGCCCTACGAGCAGTACTTC.